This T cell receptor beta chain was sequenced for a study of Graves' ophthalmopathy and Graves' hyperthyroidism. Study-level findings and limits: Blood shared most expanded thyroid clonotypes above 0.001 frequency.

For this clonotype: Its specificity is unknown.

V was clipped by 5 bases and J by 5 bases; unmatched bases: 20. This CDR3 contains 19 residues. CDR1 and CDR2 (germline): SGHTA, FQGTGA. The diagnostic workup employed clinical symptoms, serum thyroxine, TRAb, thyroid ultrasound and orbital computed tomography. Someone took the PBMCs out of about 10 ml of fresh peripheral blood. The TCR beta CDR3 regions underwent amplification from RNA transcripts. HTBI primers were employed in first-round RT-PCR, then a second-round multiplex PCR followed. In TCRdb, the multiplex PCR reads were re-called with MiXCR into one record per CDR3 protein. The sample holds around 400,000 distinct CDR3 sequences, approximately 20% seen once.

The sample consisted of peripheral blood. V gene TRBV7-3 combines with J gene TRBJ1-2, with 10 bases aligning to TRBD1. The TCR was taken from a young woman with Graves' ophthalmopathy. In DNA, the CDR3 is TGTGCCAGCAGCCCAACGTCACTTCTTGGACAGGGGGAAAAATATGGCTACACCTTC. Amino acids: CASSPTSLLGQGEKYGYTF.